This TCR beta chain is drawn from a study of response to subunit inactivated influenza vaccine. Study-wide points: Seasonal influenza vaccination, on each occasion, was suggested by the authors to recruit few new T cells.

Germline V gene lookup returns CDR1 SGHTA and CDR2 FQGTGA. Trimming took off 5 bases at V and 2 bases at J, with 11 bases between the two ends. This CDR3 is 14 amino acids long. This clonotype was seen more than once but under ten times. What it binds is not known. TCRdb processed the RT-PCR reads anew with MiXCR; each CDR3 protein has one entry. The table records fewer than 600,000 distinct CDR3 sequences, 7.2% of them present only once. V gene TRBV7-3 combines with J gene TRBJ2-3; TRBD1 is a possible D gene (5 bases). The sequences come from PBMCs from blood, collected around 25 months after vaccination. The clonotype comes from a man in his fifties or sixties who received an inactivated influenza vaccine. Here the CDR3 DNA reads TGTGCCAGCAGCAAAGACAGATACACAGATACGCAGTATTTT. This codes for CASSKDRYTDTQYF.